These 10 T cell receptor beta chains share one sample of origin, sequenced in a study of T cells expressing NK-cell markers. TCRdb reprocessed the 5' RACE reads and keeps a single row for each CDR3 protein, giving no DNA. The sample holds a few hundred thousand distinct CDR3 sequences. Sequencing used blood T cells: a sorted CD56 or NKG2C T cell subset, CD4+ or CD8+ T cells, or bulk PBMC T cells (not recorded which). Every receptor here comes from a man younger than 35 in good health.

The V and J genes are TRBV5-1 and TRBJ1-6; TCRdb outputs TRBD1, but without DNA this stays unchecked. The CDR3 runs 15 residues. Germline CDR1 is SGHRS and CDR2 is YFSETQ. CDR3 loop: CASSLEGGDHSPLHF.

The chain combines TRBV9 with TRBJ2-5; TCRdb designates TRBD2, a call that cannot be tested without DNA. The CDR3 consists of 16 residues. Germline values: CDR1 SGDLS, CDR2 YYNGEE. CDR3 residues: CASSVVSGSWQETQYF.

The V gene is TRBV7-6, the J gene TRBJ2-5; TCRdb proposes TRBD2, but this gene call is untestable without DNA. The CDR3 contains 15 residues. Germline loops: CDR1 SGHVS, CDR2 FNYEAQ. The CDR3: CASSPTSGGQETQYF.

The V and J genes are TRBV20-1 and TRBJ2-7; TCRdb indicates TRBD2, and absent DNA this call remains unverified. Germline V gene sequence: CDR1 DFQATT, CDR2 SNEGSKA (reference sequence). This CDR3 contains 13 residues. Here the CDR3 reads CSAPIAGSYEQYF.

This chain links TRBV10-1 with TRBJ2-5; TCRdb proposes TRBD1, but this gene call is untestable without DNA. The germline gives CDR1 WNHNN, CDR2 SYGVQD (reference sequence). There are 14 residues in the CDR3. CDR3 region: CASIIPGSKETQYF.

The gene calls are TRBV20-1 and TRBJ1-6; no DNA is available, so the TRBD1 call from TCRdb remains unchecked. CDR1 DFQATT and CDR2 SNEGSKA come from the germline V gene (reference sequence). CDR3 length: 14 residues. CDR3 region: CSARVPRGNSPLHF.

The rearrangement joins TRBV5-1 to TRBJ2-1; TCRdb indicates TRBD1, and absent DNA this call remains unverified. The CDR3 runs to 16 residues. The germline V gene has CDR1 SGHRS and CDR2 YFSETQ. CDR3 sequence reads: CASSLGGGTEYNEQFF.

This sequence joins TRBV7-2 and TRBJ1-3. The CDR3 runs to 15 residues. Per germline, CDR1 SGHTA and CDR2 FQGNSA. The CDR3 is CASSVTPLSGNTIYF.

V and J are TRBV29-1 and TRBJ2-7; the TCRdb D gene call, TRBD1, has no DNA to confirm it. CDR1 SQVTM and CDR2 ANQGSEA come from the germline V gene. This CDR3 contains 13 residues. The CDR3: CSVGTGGAYEQYF.

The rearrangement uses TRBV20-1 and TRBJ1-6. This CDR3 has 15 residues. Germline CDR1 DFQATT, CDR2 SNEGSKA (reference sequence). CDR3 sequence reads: CSAREPGLGNSPLHF.